This TCR beta chain originates from a study of blood T cell repertoires in COVID-19. Whole-study context: Samples representing acute and convalescent COVID-19 were sourced from the United States, Italy and Spain.

Per the germline V gene, CDR1 is LNHDA and CDR2 is SQIVND (reference sequence). J gave up 0 bases and V 3 bases, and 6 bases lay outside the gene matches. CDR3 length equals 17 residues. Original analysis: From reference gene primer amplification, estimates of nucleated cell counts were derived. Generated by immunoSEQ multiplex PCR, the TCRdb table keeps only in-frame clones and is missing some. V, J and clone size are taken as reported in that table, and D and trimming were inferred from the DNA itself. The table includes hundreds of thousands of clones, 80% to 85% detected once. What was sequenced was peripheral blood. V usage is TRBV19 and J usage is TRBJ2-5; 11 nucleotides line up with TRBD2. The receptor comes from a woman older than 75 with active or convalescent COVID-19. The DNA for the CDR3 is TGTGCCAGTAGTATGCGGGCTAGCGGGGGGTACCAAGAGACCCAGTACTTC. Its protein product is CASSMRASGGYQETQYF.